This T cell receptor beta chain was sequenced for a study of cytomegalovirus exposure and HLA in healthy donors. The V gene's germline CDR1 is SGHTA and CDR2 FQGTGA. This CDR3 has 14 amino acids. Trimming stripped 4 bases from V and 9 bases from J, with 16 bases between. The PCR made use of 60 Vbeta and 13 Jbeta primers. Some clones are missing from TCRdb's copy, which holds only in-frame ones; the method was immunoSEQ multiplex PCR. The sample records about 120,000 clones, 74% being singletons. The genes are TRBV7-3 and TRBJ2-1; weak D call: TRBD1 (7 bases). The sequencing sample was made of PBMCs. This receptor was identified in a woman between 40 and 50 years old in good health and CMV-seropositive. CDR3 loop: CASSYRRGRSEQFF. In DNA form, the CDR3 reads TGTGCCAGCAGCTACCGGAGGGGGCGAAGTGAGCAGTTCTTC.